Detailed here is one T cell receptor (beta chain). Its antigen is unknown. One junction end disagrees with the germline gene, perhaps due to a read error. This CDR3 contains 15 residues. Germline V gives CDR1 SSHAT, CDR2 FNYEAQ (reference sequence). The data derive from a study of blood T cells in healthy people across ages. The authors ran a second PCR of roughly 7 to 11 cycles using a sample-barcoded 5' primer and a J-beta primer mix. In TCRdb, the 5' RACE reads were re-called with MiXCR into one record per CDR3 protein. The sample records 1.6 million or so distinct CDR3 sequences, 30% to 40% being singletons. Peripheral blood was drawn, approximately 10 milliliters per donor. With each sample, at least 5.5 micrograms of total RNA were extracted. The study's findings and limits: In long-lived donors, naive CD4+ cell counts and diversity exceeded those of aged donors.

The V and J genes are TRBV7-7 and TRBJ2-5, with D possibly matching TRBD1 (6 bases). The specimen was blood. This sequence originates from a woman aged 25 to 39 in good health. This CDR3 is CAGSLAGAAQETQYF. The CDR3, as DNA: TGTGCCGGCAGCTTAGCAGGGGCGGCCCAAGAGACCCAGTACTTC. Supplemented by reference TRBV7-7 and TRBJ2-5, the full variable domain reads GAGVSQSPRYKVTKRGQDVTLRCDPISSHATLYWYQQALGQGPEFLTYFNYEAQPDKSGLPSDRFSAERPEGSISTLTIQRTEQRDSAMYRCAGSLAGAAQETQYFGPGTRLLVL.